The TCR beta chain under discussion was sequenced for a study of blood T cell repertoires in COVID-19. Study information: Samples representing acute and convalescent COVID-19 were sourced from the United States, Italy and Spain. PBMCs, B-cell-depleted T cells, or T cells provided the cDNA or gDNA that made up the material.

V lost 1 base, J lost 14 bases, and 14 bases lay in between. Germline CDR1 reads SEHNR; CDR2 reads FQNEAQ (reference sequence). CDR3 size: 13 residues. Methods used by the authors: Reference gene primer amplification gave nucleated cell count estimates. Clones were sequenced by immunoSEQ multiplex PCR, and TCRdb holds only the in-frame ones, with some missing. That table supplies the V and J calls and clone size; D and trimming were determined from the DNA. The table has just under 150,000 clones, about nine tenths seen once. The material sequenced was peripheral blood. The V and J genes are TRBV7-9 and TRBJ1-4, with D possibly TRBD1 on 6 matching bases. The TCR originated in a woman aged 45-65 years with acute or convalescent COVID-19. The CDR3 reads CASSLGVQGGLFF. CDR3 DNA sequence: TGTGCCAGCAGCTTAGGGGTACAGGGTGGCCTGTTTTTT. The full variable domain, completed using reference TRBV7-9 and TRBJ1-4, is DTGVSQNPRHKITKRGQNVTFRCDPISEHNRLYWYRQTLGQGPEFLTYFQNEAQLEKSRLLSDRFSAERPKGSFSTLEIQRTEQGDSAMYLCASSLGVQGGLFFGSGTQLSVL.